This TCR beta chain was identified during a study of cytomegalovirus exposure and HLA in healthy donors. The CDR3 runs 14 residues. Trimming cost V 7 bases and J 5 bases, with 17 bases left between them. Germline lookup yields CDR1 MNHNY and CDR2 SVGAGI (reference sequence). PCR amplification relied on 60 Vbeta primers (plus 13 Jbeta primers). Assay: immunoSEQ multiplex PCR; the TCRdb copy retains only in-frame clones and omits some. The table records about 140,000 clones, about 78% of them present only once. A remark on this clone: Antigen specificity is unknown.

Broader study findings: TCR beta V segments were, for the most part, productive about 87% or about 30% of the time in an earlier analysis.

V and J are TRBV6-6 and TRBJ1-2; D is uncertain. The material sequenced was PBMCs. The receptor comes from a male donor in good health and CMV-seronegative. This chain's CDR3 is CASNPHPSSYGYTF. CDR3 in DNA: TGTGCCAGCAATCCACATCCCTCTAGTTATGGCTACACCTTC.